Shown below are 3 T cell receptor beta chains from a single sample sequenced in a study of OX40 agonist ivuxolimab in advanced cancers. Sequenced by immunoSEQ multiplex PCR; TCRdb stores in-frame clones only, minus some. The table lists some 44,000 clones, approximately 84% of them singletons. This specimen consisted of CD4+ or CD8+ T cells sorted from blood, obtained in a trial of the OX40 agonist ivuxolimab. These receptors were taken from an adult with an advanced solid tumor such as melanoma, head and neck, liver or kidney cancer.

The rearrangement links TRBV2 to TRBJ2-5; possibly TRBD2 for D (5 bases). The CDR3 has 13 amino acids. Germline V lookup: CDR1 SNHLY, CDR2 FYNNEI. Trimming stripped 4 bases from V and 4 bases from J, with 10 bases between. The CDR3 protein is CASSVIGRETQYF. CDR3 sequence (DNA): TGTGCCAGCAGTGTGATAGGGAGAGAGACCCAGTACTTC.

The chain combines TRBV28 with TRBJ1-1, with a weak D call TRBD1 (6 bases). The V gene's germline CDR1 is MDHEN and CDR2 SYDVKM. The CDR3 consists of 12 residues. Trimming took 1 base from V and 13 from J, leaving 13 bases between them. The CDR3: CASSLYRTELFF. The CDR3 DNA sequence: TGTGCCAGCAGTTTATACAGGACAGAGCTTTTCTTT.

This clone came up once. This chain uses TRBV27 with TRBJ1-6, with D hard to call. CDR1 and CDR2 from the germline V gene are MNHEY and SMNVEV (reference sequence). CDR3 length: 16 amino acids. V was cut by 4 bases and J by 6 bases, with 16 bases left in between. The CDR3 sequence: CASSSTKGSANSPLHF. In DNA form, the CDR3 reads TGTGCCAGCAGTTCGACTAAGGGCTCCGCTAATTCACCCCTCCACTTT.